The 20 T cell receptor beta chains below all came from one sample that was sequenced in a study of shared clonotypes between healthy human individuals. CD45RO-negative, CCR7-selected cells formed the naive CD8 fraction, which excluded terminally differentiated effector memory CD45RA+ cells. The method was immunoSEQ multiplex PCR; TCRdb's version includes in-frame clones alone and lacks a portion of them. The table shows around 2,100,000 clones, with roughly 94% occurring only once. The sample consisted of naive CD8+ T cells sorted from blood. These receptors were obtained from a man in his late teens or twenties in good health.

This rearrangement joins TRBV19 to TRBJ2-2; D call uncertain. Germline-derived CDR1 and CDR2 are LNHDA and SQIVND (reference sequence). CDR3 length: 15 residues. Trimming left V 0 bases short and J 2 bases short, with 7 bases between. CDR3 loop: CASSIDRINTGELFF. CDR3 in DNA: TGTGCCAGTAGTATAGACAGGATCAACACCGGGGAGCTGTTTTTT.

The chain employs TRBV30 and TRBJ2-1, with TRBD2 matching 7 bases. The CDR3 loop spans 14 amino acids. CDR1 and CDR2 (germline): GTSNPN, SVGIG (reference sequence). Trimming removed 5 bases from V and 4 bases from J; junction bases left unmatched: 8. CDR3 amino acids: CAWDELAAYNEQFF. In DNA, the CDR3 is TGTGCCTGGGACGAGCTAGCGGCGTACAATGAGCAGTTCTTC.

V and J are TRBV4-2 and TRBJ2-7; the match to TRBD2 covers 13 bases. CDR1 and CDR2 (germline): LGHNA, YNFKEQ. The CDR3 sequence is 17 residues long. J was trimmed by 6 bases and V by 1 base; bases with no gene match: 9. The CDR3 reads CASSQGPPGLAGPEQYF. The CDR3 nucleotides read TGTGCCAGCAGCCAAGGACCGCCGGGACTAGCGGGACCCGAGCAGTACTTC.

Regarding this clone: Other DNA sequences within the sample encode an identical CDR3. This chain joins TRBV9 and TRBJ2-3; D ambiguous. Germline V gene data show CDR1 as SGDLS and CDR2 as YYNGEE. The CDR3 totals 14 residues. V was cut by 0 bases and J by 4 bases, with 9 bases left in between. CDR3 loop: CASSVGWGSDTQYF. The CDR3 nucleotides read TGTGCCAGCAGCGTAGGGTGGGGATCAGATACGCAGTATTTT.

The CDR3 protein is CASSLVVADEQFF. The CDR3, as DNA: TGTGCCAGCAGTTTGGTAGTAGCTGATGAGCAGTTCTTC. The chain has TRBV27 and TRBJ2-1; no definite D call. The CDR3 length is 13 residues. V was trimmed by 3 bases and J by 8 bases, leaving 11 bases between them. Germline CDR1 is MNHEY and CDR2 is SMNVEV (reference sequence).

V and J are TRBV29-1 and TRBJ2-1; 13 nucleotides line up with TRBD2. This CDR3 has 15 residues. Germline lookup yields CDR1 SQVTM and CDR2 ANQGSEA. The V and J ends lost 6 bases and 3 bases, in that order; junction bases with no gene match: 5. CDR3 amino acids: CSVVTSGGIYNEQFF. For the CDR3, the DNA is TGCAGCGTAGTGACTAGCGGGGGGATCTACAATGAGCAGTTCTTC.

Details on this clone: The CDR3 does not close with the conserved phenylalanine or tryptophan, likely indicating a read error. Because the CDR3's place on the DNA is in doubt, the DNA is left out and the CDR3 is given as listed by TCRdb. CDR3 sequence reads: CTSSQPRKDPRRAQDHPP. J is TRBJ1-5 and V is TRBV1; no DNA check was done on the table's D call, TRBD1. TRBV1 is listed as a pseudogene. The CDR3 length is 18 residues, termini included.

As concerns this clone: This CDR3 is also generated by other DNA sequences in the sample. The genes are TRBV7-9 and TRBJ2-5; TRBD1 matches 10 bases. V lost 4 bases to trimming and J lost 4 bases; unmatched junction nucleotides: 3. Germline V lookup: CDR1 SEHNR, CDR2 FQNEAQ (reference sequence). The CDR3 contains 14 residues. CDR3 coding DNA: TGTGCCAGCAGCTCGACAGGGGGCGGAGAGACCCAGTACTTC. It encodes CASSSTGGGETQYF.

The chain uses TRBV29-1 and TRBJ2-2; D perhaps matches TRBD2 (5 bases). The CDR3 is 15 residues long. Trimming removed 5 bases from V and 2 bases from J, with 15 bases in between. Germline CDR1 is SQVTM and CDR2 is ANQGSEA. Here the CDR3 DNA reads TGCAGCGTTATTTTATGGACTGTCAACACCGGGGAGCTGTTTTTT. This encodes CSVILWTVNTGELFF.

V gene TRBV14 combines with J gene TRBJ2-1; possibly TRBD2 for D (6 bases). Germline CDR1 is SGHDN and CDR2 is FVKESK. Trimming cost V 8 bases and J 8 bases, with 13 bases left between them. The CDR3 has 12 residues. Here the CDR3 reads CASSAGGDEQFF. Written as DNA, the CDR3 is TGTGCCAGCTCAGCGGGCGGTGATGAGCAGTTCTTC. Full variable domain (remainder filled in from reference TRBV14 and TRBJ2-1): EAGVTQFPSHSVIEKGQTVTLRCDPISGHDNLYWYRRVMGKEIKFLLHFVKESKQDESGMPNNRFLAERTGGTYSTLKVQPAELEDSGVYFCASSAGGDEQFFGPGTRLTVL.

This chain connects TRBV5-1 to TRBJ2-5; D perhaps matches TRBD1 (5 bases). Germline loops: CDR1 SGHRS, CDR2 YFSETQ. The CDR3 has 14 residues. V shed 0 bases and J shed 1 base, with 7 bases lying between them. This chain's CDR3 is CASSLVGAQETQYF. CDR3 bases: TGCGCCAGCAGCTTGGTTGGGGCCCAAGAGACCCAGTACTTC.

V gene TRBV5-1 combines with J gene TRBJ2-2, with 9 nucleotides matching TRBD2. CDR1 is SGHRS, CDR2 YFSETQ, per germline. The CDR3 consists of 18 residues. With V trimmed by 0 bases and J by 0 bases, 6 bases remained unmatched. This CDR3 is CASSLVAGGPTNTGELFF. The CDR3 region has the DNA TGCGCCAGCAGCTTGGTTGCGGGGGGGCCCACGAACACCGGGGAGCTGTTTTTT.

CDR3 in DNA: TGCAGTGCTAGAGAGATAGAGACCCAGTACTTC. Translation: CSAREIETQYF. The rearrangement uses TRBV20-1 and TRBJ2-5, with D hard to call. Between the trimmed V and J ends, which lost 0 bases and 4 bases, there was a span of 3 bases. Germline V gene sequence: CDR1 DFQATT, CDR2 SNEGSKA (reference sequence). The CDR3 runs to 11 residues.

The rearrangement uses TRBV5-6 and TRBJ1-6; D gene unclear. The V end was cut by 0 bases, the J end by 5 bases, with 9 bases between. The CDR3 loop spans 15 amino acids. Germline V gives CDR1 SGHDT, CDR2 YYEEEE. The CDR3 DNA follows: TGTGCCAGCAGCTTGGCGCAGGAAAATAATTCACCCCTCCACTTT. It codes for CASSLAQENNSPLHF.

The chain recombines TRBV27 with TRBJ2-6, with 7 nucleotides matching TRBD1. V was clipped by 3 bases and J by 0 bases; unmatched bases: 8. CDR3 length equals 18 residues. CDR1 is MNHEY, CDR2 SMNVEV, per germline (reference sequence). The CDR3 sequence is CASSLLGTARSGANVLTF. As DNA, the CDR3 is TGTGCCAGCAGTTTGCTCGGGACAGCCCGCTCTGGGGCCAACGTCCTGACTTTC. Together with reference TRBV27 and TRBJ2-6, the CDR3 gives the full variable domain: EAQVTQNPRYLITVTGKKLTVTCSQNMNHEYMSWYRQDPGLGLRQIYYSMNVEVTDKGDVPEGYKVSRKEKRNFPLILESPSPNQTSLYFCASSLLGTARSGANVLTFGAGSRLTVL.

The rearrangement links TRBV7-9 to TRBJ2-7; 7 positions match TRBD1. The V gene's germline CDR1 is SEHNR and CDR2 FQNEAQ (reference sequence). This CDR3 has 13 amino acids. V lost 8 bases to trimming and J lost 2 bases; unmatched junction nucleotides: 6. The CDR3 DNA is TGTGCCAGCGTGGGACAGCGGACCTACGAGCAGTACTTC. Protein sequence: CASVGQRTYEQYF.

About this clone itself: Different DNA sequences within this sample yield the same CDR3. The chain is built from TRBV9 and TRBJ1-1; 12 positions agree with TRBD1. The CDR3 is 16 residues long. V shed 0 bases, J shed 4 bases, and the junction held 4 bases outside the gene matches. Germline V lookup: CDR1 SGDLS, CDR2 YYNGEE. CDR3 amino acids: CASSVGGTGGVTEAFF. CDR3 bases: TGTGCCAGCAGCGTAGGAGGGACAGGGGGCGTCACTGAAGCTTTCTTT.

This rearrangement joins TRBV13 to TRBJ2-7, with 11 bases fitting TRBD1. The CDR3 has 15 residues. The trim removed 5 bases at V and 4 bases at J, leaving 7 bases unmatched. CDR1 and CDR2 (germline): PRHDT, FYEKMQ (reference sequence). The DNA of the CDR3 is TGTGCCAGCAGCGGGACAGGGGGGGGCCCTTACGAGCAGTACTTC. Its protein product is CASSGTGGGPYEQYF.

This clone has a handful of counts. In DNA form, the CDR3 reads TGTGCCAGCCGATACCTGGGGAATGAAAAACTGTTTTTT. Its protein product is CASRYLGNEKLFF. This sequence joins TRBV11-2 and TRBJ1-4; D gene ambiguous. The CDR3 is made up of 13 amino acids. Trimming shortened V by 8 bases and J by 5 bases, and 12 bases separated the two germline ends. The V gene's germline CDR1 is SGHAT and CDR2 FQNNGV.

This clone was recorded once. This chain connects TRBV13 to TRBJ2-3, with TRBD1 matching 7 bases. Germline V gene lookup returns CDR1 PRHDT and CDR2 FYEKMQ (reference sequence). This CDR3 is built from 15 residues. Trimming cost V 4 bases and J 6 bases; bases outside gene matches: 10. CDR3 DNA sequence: TGTGCCAGCAGCTACCCGGGACAGCATGGGGATACGCAGTATTTT. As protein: CASSYPGQHGDTQYF.